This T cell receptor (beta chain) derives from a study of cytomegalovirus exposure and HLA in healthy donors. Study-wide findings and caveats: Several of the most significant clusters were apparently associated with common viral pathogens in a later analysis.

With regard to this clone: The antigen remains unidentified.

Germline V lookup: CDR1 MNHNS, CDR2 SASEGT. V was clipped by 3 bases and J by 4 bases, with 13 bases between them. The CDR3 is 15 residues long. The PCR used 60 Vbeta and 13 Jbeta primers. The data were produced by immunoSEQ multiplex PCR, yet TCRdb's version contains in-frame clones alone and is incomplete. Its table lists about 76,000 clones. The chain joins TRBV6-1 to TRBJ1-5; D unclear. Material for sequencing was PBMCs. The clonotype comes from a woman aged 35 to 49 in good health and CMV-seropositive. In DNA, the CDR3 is TGTGCCAGCAGTGAGCGTTTCACGGGGAATCAGCCCCAGCATTTT. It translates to CASSERFTGNQPQHF.